This TCR beta chain appears in the sequencing data of a study of T cell responses to AZD1222 COVID-19 vaccine. Broader study findings: Reportedly, nearly half of unique spike TCRs recognized epitopes outside B.1.351/B.1.1.7 mutations. With two AZD1222 doses given, Spike-specific TCR breadth and depth both rose. White British donors predominated, females outnumbered males, and clonal diversity was possibly underestimated. Along spike, vaccine-associated CD4 TCRs were found throughout, with dominance at 160-218 and 743-854.

Data came from immunoSEQ multiplex PCR; TCRdb stores just in-frame clones and leaves some out. The sample contains about 130,000 clones, 90% of which appear only once. The germline V gene has CDR1 SGHNT and CDR2 YYREEE (reference sequence). The germline V and J ends were trimmed by 0 bases and 0 bases, with 7 bases remaining between them. The CDR3 sequence is 15 residues long. To note about this clone: Its antigen remains unknown.

The chain couples TRBV5-4 to TRBJ1-3; weak D call: TRBD1 (5 bases). The sequence was collected from an adult in good health. This sample comprised peripheral blood, obtained on day 0 of AZD1222 vaccination. The CDR3 spells CASSLGGPSGNTIYF. The CDR3 coding sequence is TGTGCCAGCAGCTTGGGGGGCCCCTCTGGAAACACCATATATTTT.